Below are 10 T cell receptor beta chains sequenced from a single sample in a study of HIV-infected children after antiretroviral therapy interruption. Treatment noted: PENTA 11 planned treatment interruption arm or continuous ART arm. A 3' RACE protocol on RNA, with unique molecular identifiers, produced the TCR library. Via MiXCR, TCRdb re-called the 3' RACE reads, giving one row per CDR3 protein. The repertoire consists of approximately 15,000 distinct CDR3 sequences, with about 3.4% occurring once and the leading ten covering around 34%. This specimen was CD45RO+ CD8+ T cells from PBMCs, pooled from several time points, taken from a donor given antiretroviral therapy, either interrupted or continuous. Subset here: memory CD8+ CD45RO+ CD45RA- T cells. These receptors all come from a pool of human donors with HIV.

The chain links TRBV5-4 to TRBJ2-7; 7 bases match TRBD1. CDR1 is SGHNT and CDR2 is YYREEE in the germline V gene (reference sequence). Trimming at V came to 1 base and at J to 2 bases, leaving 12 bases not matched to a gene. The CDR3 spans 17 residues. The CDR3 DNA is TGTGCCAGCAGCTTGCCACAGGGGTCCTTTGTAACCTACGAGCAGTACTTC. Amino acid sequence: CASSLPQGSFVTYEQYF.

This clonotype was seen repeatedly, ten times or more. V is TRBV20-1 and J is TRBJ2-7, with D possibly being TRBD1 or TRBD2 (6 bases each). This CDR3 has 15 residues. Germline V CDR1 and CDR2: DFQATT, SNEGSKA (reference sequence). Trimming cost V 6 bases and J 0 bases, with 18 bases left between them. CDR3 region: CSAHVMGGSSYEQYF. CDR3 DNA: TGCAGTGCCCACGTTATGGGGGGCAGCTCCTACGAGCAGTACTTC.

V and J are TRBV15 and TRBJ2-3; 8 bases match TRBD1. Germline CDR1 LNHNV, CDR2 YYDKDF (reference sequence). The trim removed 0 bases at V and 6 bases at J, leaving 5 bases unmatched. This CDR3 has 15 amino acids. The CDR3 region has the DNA TGTGCCACCAGCAGAGACGCAACAGGGGGGGATACGCAGTATTTT. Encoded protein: CATSRDATGGDTQYF.

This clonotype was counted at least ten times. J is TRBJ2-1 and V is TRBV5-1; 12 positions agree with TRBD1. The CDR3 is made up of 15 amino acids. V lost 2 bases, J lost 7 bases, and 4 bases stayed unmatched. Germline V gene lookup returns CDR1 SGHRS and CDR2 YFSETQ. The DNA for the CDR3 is TGCGCCAGCAGCTTTGGGGACAGGGGGCCTAATGAGCAGTTCTTC. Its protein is CASSFGDRGPNEQFF.

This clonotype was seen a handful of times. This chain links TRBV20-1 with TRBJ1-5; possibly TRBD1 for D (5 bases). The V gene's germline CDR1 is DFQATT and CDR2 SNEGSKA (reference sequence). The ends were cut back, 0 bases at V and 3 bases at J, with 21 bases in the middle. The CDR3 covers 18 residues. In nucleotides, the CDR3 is TGCAGTGCTAGAGATCTGTTCAGTAGGGGAATTGTCAATCAGCCCCAGCATTTT. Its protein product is CSARDLFSRGIVNQPQHF.

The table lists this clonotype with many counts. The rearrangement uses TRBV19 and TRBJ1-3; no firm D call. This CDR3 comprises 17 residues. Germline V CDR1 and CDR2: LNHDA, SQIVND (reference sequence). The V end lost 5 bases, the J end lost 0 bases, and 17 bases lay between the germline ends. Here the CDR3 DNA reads TGTGCCAGTAGTTACCCGGACGGGCAGAGCTCTGGAAACACCATATATTTT. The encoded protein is CASSYPDGQSSGNTIYF.

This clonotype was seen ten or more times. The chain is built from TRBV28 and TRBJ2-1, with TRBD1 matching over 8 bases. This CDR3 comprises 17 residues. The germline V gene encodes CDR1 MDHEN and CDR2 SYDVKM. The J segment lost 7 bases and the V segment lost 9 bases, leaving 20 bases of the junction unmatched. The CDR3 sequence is CASLLGAGRQGQNEQFF. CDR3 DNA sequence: TGTGCCAGTTTATTAGGGGCCGGGAGACAGGGGCAGAATGAGCAGTTCTTC.

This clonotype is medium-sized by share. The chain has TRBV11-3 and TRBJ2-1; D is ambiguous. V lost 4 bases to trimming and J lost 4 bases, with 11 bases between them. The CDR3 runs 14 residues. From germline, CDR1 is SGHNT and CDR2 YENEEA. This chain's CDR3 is CASSSMGSYNEQFF. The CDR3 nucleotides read TGTGCCAGCAGCTCAATGGGATCTTACAATGAGCAGTTCTTC.

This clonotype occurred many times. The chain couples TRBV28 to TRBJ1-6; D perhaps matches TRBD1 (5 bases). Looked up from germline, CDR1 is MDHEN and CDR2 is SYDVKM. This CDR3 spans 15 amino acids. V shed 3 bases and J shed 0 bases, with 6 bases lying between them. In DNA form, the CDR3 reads TGTGCCAGCAGTTTTGGGGGCTCCTATAATTCACCCCTCCACTTT. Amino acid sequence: CASSFGGSYNSPLHF.

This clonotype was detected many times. The CDR3: CATSDSNNQPQHF. CDR3 sequence (DNA): TGTGCCACCAGTGACTCGAACAATCAGCCCCAGCATTTT. The chain has TRBV24-1 and TRBJ1-5; the D is unclear. V was shortened by 4 bases and J by 3 bases, with 6 bases between the two germline ends. Germline V gives CDR1 KGHDR, CDR2 SFDVKD. This CDR3 spans 13 amino acids.